This TCR beta chain was found in a study of T cell responses to AZD1222 COVID-19 vaccine (dated by TCRdb to the early 2020s). In the study overall: TCR sequencing covered over 230 trial participants: 207 given two doses of AZD1222 and some 25 given two doses of MenACWY control vaccine. Enrollment into the trials was organized by age into subgroups of 18-55, 56-69 and 70-plus years, and those subgroups contained roughly 140, 27 and 60 TCR-sequenced participants, respectively. Findings and caveats that apply to the study as a whole: The whole spike protein was spanned by vaccine-associated CD4 TCRs, and dominant responses were seen in regions 160-218 and 743-854. Conclusions about previously exposed vaccinees were limited because only 6 or 7 AZD1222 recipients were SARS-CoV-2 seropositive at baseline. Nearly half of unique spike-specific TCRs reportedly recognized epitopes outside regions mutated in the B.1.351 and B.1.1.7 variants. The 56-69-year group was small, and its depth increase did not reach significance, likely because of low power. After two AZD1222 doses, spike-specific TCR breadth and depth were significantly higher than at day 0 and than in MenACWY recipients. Participants were mostly white British, with more females than males. The authors suggested clonal diversity may have been underestimated. Because no samples from the day 14 peak response were available, repertoires could be characterized only after the peak T cell response.

The time point label corresponds to: about 28 days (+/-7) after the second vaccine dose. Because spike-specific TCR depth and breadth did not differ between the two schedules, AZD1222 recipients who got a second dose at roughly 4 weeks were pooled with those who got a second dose at roughly 12 weeks. The vaccinee samples were drawn from two UK trials, COV001 and COV002, one of which was a single-blind randomized controlled phase 2/3 trial testing AZD1222 (ChAdOx1 nCoV-19) in healthy adults. For TCRbeta chain sequencing, PBMC samples were collected from trial participants at day 0 and at day 28 after the second dose. Notes on this clone: Its antigen remains undetermined. No quality values exist for individual bases; no much larger clone is one base distant.

Trimming takes 5 bases from V and 7 bases from J, and the germline ends sit 14 bases apart. CDR1 is given as SSHAT and CDR2 as FNYEAQ, both from the germline V gene (reference sequence). The CDR3 contains 13 residues, cysteine and phenylalanine counted. Kept here is only the CDR3 DNA, which spans 39 bases and is read in frame from base 1. The CDR3 regions of human TCRbeta chains were analyzed by immunosequencing. Processing in the source paper ran as follows. TCRs in the repertoires were compared against a reference library of SARS-CoV-2-specific TCRs that had been generated with the MIRA antigen-specificity platform. Breadth meant the fraction of unique TCRs that were SARS-CoV-2-associated, whereas depth meant the fraction of total T cells that were SARS-CoV-2-associated. Using the MIRA data, each spike-specific TCR was mapped to the spike region that the TCR reacts to and placed in a CD4 or CD8 class. Log10-transformed breadth and depth values were compared by one-way ANOVA with Sidak's multiple comparisons tests. TCRdb took this table from immuneACCESS and kept in-frame rearrangements with V and J called. Such tables lack part of the clones; where checked against another copy, unresolved V genes explain under half of the gap, and the rest is unexplained. V and J calls and clone size are as listed in that table; D and trimming were resolved from the DNA. This sample lists 20,000 or so clones; 80% to 85% were detected once. More than 15% of the sample is taken by the ten largest.

The TCR comes from an adult who received the AZD1222 COVID-19 vaccine. The material was peripheral blood, obtained 28 days after the second AZD1222 dose. This chain is built from TRBV7-7 and TRBJ2-5; D gene: possibly TRBD2, on 6 matching bases. In nucleotides, the sequence is TGTGCCAGCAGCCCACCCGAGGAGGGGACCCAGTACTTC. It specifies CASSPPEEGTQYF.